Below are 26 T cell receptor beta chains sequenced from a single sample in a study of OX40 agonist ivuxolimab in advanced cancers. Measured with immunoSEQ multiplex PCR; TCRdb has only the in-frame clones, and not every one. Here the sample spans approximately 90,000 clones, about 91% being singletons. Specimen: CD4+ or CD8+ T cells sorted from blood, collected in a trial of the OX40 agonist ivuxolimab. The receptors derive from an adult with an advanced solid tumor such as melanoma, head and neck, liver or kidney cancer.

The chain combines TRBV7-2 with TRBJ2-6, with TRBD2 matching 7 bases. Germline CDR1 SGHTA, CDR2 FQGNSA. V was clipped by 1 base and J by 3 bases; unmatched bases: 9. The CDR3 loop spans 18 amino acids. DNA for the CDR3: TGTGCCAGCAGCTTAGAGGTGCCGGGAGGACTTGGGGCCAACGTCCTGACTTTC. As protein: CASSLEVPGGLGANVLTF. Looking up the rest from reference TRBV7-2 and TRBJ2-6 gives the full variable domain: GAGVSQSPSNKVTEKGKDVELRCDPISGHTALYWYRQSLGQGLEFLIYFQGNSAPDKSGLPSDRFSAERTGGSVSTLTIQRTQQEDSAVYLCASSLEVPGGLGANVLTFGAGSRLTVL.

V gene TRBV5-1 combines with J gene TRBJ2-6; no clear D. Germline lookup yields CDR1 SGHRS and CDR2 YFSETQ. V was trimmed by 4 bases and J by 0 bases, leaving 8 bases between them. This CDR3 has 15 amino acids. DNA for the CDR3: TGCGCCAGCAGCGCGCGAAGCTCTGGGGCCAACGTCCTGACTTTC. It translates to CASSARSSGANVLTF.

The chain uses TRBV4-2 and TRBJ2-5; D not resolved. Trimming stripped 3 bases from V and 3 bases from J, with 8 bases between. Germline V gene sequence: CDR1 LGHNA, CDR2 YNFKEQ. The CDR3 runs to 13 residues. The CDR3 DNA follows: TGTGCCAGCAGCCACCGAAAAGAAGAGACCCAGTACTTC. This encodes CASSHRKEETQYF.

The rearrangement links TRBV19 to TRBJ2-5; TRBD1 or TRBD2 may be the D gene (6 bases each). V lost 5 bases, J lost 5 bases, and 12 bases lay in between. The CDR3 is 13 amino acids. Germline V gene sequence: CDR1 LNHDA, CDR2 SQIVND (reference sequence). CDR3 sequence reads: CASSDGGRETQYF. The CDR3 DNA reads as TGTGCCAGTAGTGATGGGGGGCGGGAGACCCAGTACTTC. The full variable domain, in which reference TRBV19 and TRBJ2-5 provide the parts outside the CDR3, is DGGITQSPKYLFRKEGQNVTLSCEQNLNHDAMYWYRQDPGQGLRLIYYSQIVNDFQKGDIAEGYSVSREKKESFPLTVTSAQKNPTAFYLCASSDGGRETQYFGPGTRLLVL.

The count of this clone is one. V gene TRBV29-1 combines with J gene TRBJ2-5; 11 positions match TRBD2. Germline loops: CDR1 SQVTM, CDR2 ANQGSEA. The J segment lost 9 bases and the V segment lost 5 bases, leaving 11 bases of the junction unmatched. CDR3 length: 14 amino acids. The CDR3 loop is CSVLGTSGPGAQYF. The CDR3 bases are TGCAGCGTTTTAGGGACTAGCGGTCCAGGGGCCCAGTACTTC.

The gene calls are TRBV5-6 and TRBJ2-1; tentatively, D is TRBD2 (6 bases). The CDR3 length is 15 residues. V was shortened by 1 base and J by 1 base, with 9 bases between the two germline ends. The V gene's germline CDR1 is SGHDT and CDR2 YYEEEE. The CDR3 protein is CASSLRLASYNEQFF. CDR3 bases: TGTGCCAGCAGCTTGCGTCTAGCGTCCTACAATGAGCAGTTCTTC.

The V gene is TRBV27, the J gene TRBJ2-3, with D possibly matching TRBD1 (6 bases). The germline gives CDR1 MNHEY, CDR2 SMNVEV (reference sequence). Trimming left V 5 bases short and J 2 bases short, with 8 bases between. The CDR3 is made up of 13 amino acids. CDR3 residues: CASSTGFTDTQYF. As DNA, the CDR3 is TGTGCCAGCAGTACAGGGTTCACAGATACGCAGTATTTT.

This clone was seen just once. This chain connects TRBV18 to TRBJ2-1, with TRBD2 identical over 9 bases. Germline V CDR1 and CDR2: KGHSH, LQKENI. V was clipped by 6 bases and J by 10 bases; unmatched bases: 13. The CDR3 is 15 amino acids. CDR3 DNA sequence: TGTGCCAGCTCCCCGTGGTTAGCGGGAGTGGAAGAGCAGTTCTTC. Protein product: CASSPWLAGVEEQFF. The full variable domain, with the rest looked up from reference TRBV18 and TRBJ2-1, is NAGVMQNPRHLVRRRGQEARLRCSPMKGHSHVYWYRQLPEEGLKFMVYLQKENIIDESGMPKERFSAEFPKEGPSILRIQQVVRGDSAAYFCASSPWLAGVEEQFFGPGTRLTVL.

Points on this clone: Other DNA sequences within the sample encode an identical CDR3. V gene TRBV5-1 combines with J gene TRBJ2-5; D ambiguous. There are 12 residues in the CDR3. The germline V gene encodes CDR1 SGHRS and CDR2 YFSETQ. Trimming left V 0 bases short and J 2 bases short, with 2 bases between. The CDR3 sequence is CASSLAQETQYF. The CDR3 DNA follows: TGCGCCAGCAGCTTGGCACAAGAGACCCAGTACTTC.

The CDR3 is CASSFRQGWYF. The DNA for the CDR3 is TGTGCCAGCAGTTTCCGGCAGGGCTGGTACTTC. This chain uses TRBV28 with TRBJ2-7; weak D call: TRBD1 (5 bases). Germline values: CDR1 MDHEN, CDR2 SYDVKM. The V end was cut by 3 bases, the J end by 12 bases, with 12 bases between. The CDR3 is 11 residues long.

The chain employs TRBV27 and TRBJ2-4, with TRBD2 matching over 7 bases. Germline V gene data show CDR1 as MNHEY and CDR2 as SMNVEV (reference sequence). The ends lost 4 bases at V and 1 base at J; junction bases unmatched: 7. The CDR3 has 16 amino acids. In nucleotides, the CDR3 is TGTGCCAGCAGTTCGACTAGCCAGCTCGCCAAAAACATTCAGTACTTC. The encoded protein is CASSSTSQLAKNIQYF.

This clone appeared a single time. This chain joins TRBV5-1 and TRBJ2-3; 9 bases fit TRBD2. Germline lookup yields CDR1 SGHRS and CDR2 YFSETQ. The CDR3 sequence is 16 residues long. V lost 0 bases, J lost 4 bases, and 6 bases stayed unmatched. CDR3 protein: CASSLEGGRASDTQYF. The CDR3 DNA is TGCGCCAGCAGCTTGGAGGGCGGGAGGGCCTCAGATACGCAGTATTTT.

The CDR3 sequence: CASTRRGGPHNEQFF. CDR3 nucleotides: TGTGCCAGCACCCGACGTGGAGGGCCCCACAATGAGCAGTTCTTC. J is TRBJ2-1 and V is TRBV7-2, with D maybe TRBD2 (6 bases). From germline, CDR1 is SGHTA and CDR2 FQGNSA. The CDR3 length is 15 residues. The V and J ends lost 7 bases and 5 bases respectively, with 18 bases between them.

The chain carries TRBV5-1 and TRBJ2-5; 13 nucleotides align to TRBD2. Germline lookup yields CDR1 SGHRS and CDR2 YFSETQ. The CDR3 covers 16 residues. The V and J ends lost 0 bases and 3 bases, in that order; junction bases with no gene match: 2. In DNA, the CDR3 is TGCGCCAGCAGCTTGGGTACTAGCGGGAGGGAAGAGACCCAGTACTTC. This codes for CASSLGTSGREETQYF.

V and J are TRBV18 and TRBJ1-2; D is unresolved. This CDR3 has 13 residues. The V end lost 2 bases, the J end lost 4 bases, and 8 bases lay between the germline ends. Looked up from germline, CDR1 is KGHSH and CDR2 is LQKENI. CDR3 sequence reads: CASSPGGPYGYTF. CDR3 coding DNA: TGTGCCAGCTCACCAGGCGGCCCCTATGGCTACACCTTC. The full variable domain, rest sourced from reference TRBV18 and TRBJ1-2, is NAGVMQNPRHLVRRRGQEARLRCSPMKGHSHVYWYRQLPEEGLKFMVYLQKENIIDESGMPKERFSAEFPKEGPSILRIQQVVRGDSAAYFCASSPGGPYGYTFGSGTRLTVV.

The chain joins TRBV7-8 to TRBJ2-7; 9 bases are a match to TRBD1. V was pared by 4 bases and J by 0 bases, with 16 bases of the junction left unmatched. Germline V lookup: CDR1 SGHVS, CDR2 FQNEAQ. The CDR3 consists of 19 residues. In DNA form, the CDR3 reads TGTGCCAGCAGCTGGTTGCTTGACAGGGGGGTACGGAGCTCCTACGAGCAGTACTTC. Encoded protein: CASSWLLDRGVRSSYEQYF.

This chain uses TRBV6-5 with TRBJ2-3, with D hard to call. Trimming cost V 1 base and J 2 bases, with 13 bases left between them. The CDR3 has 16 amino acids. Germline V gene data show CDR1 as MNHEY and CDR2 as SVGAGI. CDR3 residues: CASSYLESENTDTQYF. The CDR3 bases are TGTGCCAGCAGTTACTTGGAGAGCGAGAACACAGATACGCAGTATTTT.

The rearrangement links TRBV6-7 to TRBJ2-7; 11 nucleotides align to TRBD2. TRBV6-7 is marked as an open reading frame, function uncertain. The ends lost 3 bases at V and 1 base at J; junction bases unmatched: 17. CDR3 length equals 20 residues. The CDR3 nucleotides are TGTGCCAGCAGTTATGGCTTGATAGCGGGAGGGCCAGGGGTATCCTACGAGCAGTACTTC. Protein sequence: CASSYGLIAGGPGVSYEQYF.

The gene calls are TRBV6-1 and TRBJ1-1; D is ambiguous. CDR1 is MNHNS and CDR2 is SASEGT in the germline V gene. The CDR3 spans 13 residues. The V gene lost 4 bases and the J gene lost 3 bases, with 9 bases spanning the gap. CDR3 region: CASSGWIDTEAFF. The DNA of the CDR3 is TGTGCCAGCAGTGGATGGATCGACACTGAAGCTTTCTTT.

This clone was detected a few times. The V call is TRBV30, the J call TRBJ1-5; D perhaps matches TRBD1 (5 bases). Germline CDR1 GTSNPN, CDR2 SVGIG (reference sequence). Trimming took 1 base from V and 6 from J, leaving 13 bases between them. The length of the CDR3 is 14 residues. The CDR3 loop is CAWSEGISSQPQHF. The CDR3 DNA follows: TGTGCCTGGAGTGAGGGGATATCTAGTCAGCCCCAGCATTTT. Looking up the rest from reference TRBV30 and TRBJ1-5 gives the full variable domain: SQTIHQWPATLVQPVGSPLSLECTVEGTSNPNLYWYRQAAGRGLQLLFYSVGIGQISSEVPQNLSASRPQDRQFILSSKKLLLSDSGFYLCAWSEGISSQPQHFGDGTRLSIL.

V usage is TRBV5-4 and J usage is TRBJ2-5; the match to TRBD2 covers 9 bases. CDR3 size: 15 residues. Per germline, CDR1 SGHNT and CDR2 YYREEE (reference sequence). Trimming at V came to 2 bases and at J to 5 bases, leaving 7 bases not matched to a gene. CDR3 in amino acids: CASSLAGGNRETQYF. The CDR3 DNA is TGTGCCAGCAGCTTAGCGGGAGGAAACCGGGAGACCCAGTACTTC.

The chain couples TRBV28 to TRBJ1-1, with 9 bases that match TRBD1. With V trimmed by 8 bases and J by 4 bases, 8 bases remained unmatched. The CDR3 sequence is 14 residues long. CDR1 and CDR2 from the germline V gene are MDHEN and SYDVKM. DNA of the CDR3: TGTGCCAGCGGATTACAGGGGGCTAGCACTGAAGCTTTCTTT. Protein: CASGLQGASTEAFF.

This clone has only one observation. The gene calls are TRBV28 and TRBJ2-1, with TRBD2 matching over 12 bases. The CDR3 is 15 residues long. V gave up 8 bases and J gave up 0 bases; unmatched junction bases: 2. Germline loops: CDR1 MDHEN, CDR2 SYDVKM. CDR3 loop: CASLTSGSSYNEQFF. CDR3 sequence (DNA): TGTGCCAGCTTGACTAGCGGGAGCTCCTACAATGAGCAGTTCTTC.

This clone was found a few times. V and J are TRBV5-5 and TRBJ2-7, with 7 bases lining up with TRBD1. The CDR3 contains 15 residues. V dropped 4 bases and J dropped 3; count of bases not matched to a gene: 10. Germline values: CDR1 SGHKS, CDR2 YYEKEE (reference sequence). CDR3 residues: CASSPRQGASYEQYF. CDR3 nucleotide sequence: TGTGCCAGCAGCCCAAGACAGGGAGCAAGCTACGAGCAGTACTTC.

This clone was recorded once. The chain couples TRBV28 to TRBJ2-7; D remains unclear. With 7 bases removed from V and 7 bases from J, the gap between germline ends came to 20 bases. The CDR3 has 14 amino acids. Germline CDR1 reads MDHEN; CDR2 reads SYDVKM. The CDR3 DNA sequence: TGTGCCAGCACCATATCTCTTTATCCGCCAGAGCAGTACTTC. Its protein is CASTISLYPPEQYF.

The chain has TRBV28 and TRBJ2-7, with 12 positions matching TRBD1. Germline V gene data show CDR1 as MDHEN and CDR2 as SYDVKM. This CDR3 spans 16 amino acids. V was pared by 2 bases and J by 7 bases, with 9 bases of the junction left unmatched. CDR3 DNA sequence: TGTGCCAGCAGTTTACAGTCGGGACAGGGGGCCTTTGAGCAGTACTTC. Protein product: CASSLQSGQGAFEQYF.